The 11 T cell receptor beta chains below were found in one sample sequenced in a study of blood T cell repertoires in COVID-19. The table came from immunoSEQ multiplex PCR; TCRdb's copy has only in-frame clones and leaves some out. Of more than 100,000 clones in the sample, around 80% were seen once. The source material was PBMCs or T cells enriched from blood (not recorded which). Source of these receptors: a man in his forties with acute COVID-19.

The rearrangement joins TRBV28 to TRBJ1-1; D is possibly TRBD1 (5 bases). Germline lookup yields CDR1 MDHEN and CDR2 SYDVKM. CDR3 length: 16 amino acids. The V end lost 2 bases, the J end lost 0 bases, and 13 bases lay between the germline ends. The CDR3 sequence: CASSLGWGDVNTEAFF. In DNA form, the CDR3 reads TGTGCCAGCAGTTTAGGTTGGGGGGACGTGAACACTGAAGCTTTCTTT. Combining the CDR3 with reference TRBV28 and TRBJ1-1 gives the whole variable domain DVKVTQSSRYLVKRTGEKVFLECVQDMDHENMFWYRQDPGLGLRLIYFSYDVKMKEKGDIPEGYSVSREKKERFSLILESASTNQTSMYLCASSLGWGDVNTEAFFGQGTRLTVV.

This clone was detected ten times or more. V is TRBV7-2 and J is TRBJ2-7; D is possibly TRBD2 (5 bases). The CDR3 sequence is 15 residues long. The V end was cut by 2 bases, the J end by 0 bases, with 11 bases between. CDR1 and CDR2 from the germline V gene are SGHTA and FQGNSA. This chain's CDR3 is CASSLYGGGSYEQYF. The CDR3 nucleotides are TGTGCCAGCAGCTTATATGGCGGAGGCTCCTACGAGCAGTACTTC.

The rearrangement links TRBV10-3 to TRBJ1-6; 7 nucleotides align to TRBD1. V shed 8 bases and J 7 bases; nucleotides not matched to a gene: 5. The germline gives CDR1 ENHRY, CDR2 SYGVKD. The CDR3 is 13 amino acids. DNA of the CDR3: TGTGCCATCGGCTGGGACAGCAATTCACCCCTCCACTTT. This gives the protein CAIGWDSNSPLHF.

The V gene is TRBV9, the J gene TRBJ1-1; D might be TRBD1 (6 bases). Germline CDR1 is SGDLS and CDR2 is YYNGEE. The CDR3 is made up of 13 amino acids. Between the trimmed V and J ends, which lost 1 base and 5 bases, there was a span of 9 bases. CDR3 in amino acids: CASSVMQGTEAFF. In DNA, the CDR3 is TGTGCCAGCAGCGTAATGCAGGGGACTGAAGCTTTCTTT.

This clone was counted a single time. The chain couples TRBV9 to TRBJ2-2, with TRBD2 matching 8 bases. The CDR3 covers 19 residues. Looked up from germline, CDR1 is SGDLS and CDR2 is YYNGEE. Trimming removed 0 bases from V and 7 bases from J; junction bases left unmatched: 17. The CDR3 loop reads CASSVATGTGTRNGGELFF. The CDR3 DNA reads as TGTGCCAGCAGCGTAGCTACGGGAACCGGGACTAGGAACGGCGGGGAGCTGTTTTTT.

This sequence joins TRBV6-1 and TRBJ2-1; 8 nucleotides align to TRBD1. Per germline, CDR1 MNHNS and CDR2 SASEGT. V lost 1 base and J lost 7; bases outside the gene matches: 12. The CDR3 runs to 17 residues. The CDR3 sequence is CASSEVSIGQGRNEQFF. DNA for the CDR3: TGTGCCAGCAGTGAAGTATCAATAGGACAGGGCAGGAATGAGCAGTTCTTC.

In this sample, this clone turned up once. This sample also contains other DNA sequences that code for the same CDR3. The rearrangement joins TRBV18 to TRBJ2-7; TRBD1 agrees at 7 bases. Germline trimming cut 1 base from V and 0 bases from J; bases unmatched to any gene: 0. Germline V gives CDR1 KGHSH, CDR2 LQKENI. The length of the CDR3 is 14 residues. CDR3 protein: CASSPRDSSYEQYF. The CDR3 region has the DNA TGTGCCAGCTCACCACGGGACAGCTCCTACGAGCAGTACTTC. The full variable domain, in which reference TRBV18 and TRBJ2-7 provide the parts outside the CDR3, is NAGVMQNPRHLVRRRGQEARLRCSPMKGHSHVYWYRQLPEEGLKFMVYLQKENIIDESGMPKERFSAEFPKEGPSILRIQQVVRGDSAAYFCASSPRDSSYEQYFGPGTRLTVT.

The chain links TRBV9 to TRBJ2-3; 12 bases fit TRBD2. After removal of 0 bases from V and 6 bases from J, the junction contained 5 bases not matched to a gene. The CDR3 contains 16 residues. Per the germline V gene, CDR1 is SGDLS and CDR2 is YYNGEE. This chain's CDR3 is CASSVVLAGGPDTQYF. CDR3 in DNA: TGTGCCAGCAGCGTAGTTCTAGCGGGGGGGCCGGATACGCAGTATTTT.

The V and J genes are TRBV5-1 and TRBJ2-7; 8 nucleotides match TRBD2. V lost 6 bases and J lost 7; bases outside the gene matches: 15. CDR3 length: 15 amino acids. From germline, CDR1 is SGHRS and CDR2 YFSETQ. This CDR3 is CASTTGGAGPGEQYF. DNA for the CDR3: TGCGCCAGCACCACCGGGGGGGCGGGCCCGGGGGAGCAGTACTTC.

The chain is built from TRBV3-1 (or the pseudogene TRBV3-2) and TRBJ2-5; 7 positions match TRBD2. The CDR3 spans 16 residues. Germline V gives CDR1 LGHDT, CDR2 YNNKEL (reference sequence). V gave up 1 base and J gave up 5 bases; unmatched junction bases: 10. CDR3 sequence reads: CASSQVLGRGGETQYF. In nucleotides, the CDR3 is TGTGCCAGCAGCCAAGTTCTAGGGCGCGGGGGTGAGACCCAGTACTTC.

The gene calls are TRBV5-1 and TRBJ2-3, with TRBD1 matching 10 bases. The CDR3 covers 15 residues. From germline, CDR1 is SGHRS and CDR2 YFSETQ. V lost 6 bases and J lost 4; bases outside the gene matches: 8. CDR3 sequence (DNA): TGCGCCAGCAACGACAGGGGGCGAGCCTCAGATACGCAGTATTTT. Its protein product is CASNDRGRASDTQYF.